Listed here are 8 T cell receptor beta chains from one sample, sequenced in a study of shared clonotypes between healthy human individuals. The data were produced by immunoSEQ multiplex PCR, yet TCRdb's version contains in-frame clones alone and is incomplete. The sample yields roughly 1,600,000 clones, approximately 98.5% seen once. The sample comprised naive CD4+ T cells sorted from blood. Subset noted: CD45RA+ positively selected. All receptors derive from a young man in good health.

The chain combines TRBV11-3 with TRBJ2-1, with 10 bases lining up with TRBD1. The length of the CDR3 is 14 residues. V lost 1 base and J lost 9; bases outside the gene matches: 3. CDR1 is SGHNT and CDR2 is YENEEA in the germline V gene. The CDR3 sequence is CASSLGRDRGEQFF. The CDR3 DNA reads TGTGCCAGCAGCTTAGGCCGGGACAGGGGTGAGCAGTTCTTC.

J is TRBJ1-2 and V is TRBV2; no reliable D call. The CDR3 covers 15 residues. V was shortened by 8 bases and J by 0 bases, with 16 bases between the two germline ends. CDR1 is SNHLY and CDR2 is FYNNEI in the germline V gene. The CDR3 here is CASRPDSKPNYGYTF. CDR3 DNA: TGTGCCAGCCGTCCCGATTCCAAACCTAACTATGGCTACACCTTC.

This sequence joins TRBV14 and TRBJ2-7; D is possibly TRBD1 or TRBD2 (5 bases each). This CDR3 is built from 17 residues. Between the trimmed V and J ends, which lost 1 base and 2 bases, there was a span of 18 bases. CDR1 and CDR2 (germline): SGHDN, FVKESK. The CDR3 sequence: CASSQGLPGPYPYEQYF. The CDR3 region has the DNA TGTGCCAGCAGCCAAGGACTGCCGGGACCATACCCCTACGAGCAGTACTTC.

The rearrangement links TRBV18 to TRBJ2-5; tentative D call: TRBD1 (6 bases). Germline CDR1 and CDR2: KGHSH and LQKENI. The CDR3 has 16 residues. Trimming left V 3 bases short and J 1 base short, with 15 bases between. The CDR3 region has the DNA TGTGCCAGCTCACCCCTAGGACAGCCAACCCAAGAGACCCAGTACTTC. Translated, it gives CASSPLGQPTQETQYF.

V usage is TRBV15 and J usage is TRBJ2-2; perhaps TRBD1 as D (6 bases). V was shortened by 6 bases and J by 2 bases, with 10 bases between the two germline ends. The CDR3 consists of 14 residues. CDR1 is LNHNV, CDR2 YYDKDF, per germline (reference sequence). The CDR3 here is CATRGRGNTGELFF. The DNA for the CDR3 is TGTGCCACCAGAGGCAGGGGCAACACCGGGGAGCTGTTTTTT.

CDR3 sequence: CSAMRAEAFF. Written as DNA, the CDR3 is TGCAGTGCTATGCGTGCTGAAGCTTTCTTT. The V gene is TRBV20-1, the J gene TRBJ1-1; no clear D gene. The CDR3 totals 10 residues. Trimming removed 4 bases from V and 6 bases from J, with 6 bases in between. Per the germline V gene, CDR1 is DFQATT and CDR2 is SNEGSKA (reference sequence).

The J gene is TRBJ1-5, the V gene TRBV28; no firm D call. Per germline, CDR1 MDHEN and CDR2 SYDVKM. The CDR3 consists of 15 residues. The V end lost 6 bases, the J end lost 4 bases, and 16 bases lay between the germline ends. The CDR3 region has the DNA TGTGCCAGCAGACACTACCGGGATTCAAATCAGCCCCAGCATTTT. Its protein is CASRHYRDSNQPQHF.

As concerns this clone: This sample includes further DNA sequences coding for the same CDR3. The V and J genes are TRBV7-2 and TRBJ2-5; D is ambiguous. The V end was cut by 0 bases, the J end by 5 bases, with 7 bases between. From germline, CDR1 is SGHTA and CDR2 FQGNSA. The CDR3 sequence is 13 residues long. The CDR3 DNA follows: TGTGCCAGCAGCTTAGCAGGTGTGGAGACCCAGTACTTC. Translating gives CASSLAGVETQYF. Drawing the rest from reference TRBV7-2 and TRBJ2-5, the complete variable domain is GAGVSQSPSNKVTEKGKDVELRCDPISGHTALYWYRQSLGQGLEFLIYFQGNSAPDKSGLPSDRFSAERTGGSVSTLTIQRTQQEDSAVYLCASSLAGVETQYFGPGTRLLVL.